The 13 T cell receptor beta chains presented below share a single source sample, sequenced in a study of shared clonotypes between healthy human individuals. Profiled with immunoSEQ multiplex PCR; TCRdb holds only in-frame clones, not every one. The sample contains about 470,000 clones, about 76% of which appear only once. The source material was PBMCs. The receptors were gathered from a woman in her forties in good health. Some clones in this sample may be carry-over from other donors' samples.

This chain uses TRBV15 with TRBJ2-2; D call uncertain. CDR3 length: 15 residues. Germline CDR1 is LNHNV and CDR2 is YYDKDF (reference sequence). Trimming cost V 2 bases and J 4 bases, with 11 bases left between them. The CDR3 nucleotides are TGTGCCACCAGCAGAATGGGATTCGGCACCGGGGAGCTGTTTTTT. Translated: CATSRMGFGTGELFF.

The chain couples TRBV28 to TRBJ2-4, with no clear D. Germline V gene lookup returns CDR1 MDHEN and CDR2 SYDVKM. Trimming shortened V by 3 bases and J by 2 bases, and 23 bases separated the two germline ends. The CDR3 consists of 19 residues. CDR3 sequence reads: CASSFSFWTEKESKNIQYF. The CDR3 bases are TGTGCCAGCAGTTTCTCTTTCTGGACGGAGAAGGAATCCAAAAACATTCAGTACTTC.

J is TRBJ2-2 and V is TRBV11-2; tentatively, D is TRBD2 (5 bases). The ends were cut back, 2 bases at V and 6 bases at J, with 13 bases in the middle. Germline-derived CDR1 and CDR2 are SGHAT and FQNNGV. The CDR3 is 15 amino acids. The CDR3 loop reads CASSLLISGSGELFF. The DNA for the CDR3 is TGTGCCAGCAGCTTACTGATTTCGGGGTCCGGGGAGCTGTTTTTT.

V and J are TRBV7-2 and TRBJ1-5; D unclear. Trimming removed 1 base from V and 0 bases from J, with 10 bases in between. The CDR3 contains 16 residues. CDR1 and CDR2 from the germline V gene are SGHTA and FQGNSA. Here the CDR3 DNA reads TGTGCCAGCAGCTTAGTTCCGGGGATTAGCAATCAGCCCCAGCATTTT. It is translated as CASSLVPGISNQPQHF.

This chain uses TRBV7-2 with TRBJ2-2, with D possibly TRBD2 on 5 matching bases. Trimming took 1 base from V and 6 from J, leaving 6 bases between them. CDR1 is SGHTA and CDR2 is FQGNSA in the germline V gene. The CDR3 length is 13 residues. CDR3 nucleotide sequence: TGTGCCAGCAGCTTAGACGGGGCCGGGGAGCTGTTTTTT. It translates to CASSLDGAGELFF.

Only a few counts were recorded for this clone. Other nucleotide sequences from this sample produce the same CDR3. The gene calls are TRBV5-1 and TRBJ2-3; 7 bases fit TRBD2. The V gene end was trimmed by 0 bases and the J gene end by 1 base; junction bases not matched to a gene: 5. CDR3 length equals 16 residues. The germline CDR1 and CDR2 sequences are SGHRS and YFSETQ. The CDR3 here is CASSLGGRGGTDTQYF. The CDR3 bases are TGCGCCAGCAGCTTGGGCGGGAGAGGGGGCACAGATACGCAGTATTTT.

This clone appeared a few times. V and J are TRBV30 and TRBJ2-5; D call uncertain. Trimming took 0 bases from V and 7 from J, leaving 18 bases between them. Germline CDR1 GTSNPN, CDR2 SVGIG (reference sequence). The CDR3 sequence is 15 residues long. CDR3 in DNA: TGTGCCTGGAGTGTACCAAGGTTAGGGCCAGGGACCCAGTACTTC. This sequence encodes CAWSVPRLGPGTQYF.

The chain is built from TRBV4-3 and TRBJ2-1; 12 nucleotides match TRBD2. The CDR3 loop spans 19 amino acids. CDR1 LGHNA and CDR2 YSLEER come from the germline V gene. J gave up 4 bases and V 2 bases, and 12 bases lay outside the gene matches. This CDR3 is CASSQRVGLAGTKYNEQFF. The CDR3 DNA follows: TGCGCCAGCAGCCAACGAGTAGGACTAGCGGGAACAAAATACAATGAGCAGTTCTTC.

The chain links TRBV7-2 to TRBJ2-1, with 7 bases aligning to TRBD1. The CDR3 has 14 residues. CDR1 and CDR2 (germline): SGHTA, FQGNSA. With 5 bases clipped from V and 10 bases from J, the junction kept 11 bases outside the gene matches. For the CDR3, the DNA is TGTGCCAGCAGCGATCTCCCCCGAGGGGGCGAGCAGTTCTTC. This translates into CASSDLPRGGEQFF.

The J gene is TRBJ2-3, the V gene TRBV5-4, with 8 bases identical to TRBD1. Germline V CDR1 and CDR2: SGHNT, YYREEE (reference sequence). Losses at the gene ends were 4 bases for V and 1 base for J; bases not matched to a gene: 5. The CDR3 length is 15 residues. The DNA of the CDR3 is TGTGCCAGCAGCGCGGACAGGGTCGGCACAGATACGCAGTATTTT. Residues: CASSADRVGTDTQYF.

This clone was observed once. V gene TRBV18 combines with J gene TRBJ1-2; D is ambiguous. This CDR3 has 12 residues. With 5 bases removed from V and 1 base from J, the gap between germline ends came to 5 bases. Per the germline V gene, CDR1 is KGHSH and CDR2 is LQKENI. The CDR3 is CASSMDNYGYTF. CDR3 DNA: TGTGCCAGCTCAATGGATAACTATGGCTACACCTTC.

The CDR3 nucleotides read TGTGCCAGCAGTGAAGGACGACAGGGTTACGAGCAGTACTTC. Translating gives CASSEGRQGYEQYF. V usage is TRBV6-1 and J usage is TRBJ2-7; 7 bases align to TRBD1. This CDR3 has 14 amino acids. Germline V lookup: CDR1 MNHNS, CDR2 SASEGT. V dropped 1 base and J dropped 4; count of bases not matched to a gene: 4.

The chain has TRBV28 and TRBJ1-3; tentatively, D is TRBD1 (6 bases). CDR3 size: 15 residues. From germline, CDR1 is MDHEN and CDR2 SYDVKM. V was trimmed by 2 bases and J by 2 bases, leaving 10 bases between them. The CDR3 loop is CASSLRGRAGNTIYF. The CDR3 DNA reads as TGTGCCAGCAGTTTAAGGGGGAGAGCTGGAAACACCATATATTTT.